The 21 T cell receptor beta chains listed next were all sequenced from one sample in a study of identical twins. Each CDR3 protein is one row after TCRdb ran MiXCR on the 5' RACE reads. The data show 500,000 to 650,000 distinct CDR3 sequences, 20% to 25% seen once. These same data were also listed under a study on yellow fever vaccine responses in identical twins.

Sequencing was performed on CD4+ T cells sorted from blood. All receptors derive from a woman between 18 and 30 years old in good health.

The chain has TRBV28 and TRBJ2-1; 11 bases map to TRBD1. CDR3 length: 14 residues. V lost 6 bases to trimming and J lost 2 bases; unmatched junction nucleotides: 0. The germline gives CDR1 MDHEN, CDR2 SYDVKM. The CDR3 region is CASRGQGAYNEQFF. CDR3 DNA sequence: TGTGCCAGCAGGGGACAGGGGGCCTACAATGAGCAGTTCTTC.

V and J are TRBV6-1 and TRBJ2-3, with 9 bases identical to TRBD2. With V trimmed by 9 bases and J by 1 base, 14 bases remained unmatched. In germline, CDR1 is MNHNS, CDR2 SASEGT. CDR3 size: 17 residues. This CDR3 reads CASYSGSLTTRTDTQYF. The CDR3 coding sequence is TGTGCCAGTTATAGCGGGAGCCTCACGACTCGCACAGATACGCAGTATTTT.

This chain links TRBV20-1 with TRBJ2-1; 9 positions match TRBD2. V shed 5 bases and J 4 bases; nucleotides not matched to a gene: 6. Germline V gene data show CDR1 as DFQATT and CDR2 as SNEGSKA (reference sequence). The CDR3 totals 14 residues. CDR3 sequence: CSASGREGYNEQFF. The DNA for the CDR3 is TGCAGTGCTTCCGGGCGGGAGGGATACAATGAGCAGTTCTTC.

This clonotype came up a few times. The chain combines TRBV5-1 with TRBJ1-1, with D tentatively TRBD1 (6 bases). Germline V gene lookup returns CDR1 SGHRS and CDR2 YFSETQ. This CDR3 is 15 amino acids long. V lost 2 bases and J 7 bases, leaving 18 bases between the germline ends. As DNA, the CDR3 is TGCGCCAGCAGCTTTACTTCCCCCAGGGGAGGTGAAGCTTTCTTT. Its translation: CASSFTSPRGGEAFF.

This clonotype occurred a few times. The CDR3 is CSVVRGQGPITEAFF. The CDR3 DNA is TGCAGCGTTGTGAGGGGACAGGGGCCGATCACTGAAGCTTTCTTT. V usage is TRBV29-1 and J usage is TRBJ1-1, with 10 positions matching TRBD1. Unmatched junction bases numbered 9, after V lost 4 bases and J lost 4 bases. This CDR3 comprises 15 residues. Germline loops: CDR1 SQVTM, CDR2 ANQGSEA.

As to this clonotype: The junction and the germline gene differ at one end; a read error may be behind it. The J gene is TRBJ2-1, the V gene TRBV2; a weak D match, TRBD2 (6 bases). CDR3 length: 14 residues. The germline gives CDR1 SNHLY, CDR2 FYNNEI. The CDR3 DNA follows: TGTGCCAGCAGTGAAGAAGCGGCGGGGAATGAGCTGTTCTTC. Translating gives CASSEEAAGNELFF.

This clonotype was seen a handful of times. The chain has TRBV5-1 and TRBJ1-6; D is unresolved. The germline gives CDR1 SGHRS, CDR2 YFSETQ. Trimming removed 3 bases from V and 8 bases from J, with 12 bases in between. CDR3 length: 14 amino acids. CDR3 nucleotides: TGCGCCAGCAGCTCTCAGGACCTCGATTCACCCCTCCACTTT. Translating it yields CASSSQDLDSPLHF.

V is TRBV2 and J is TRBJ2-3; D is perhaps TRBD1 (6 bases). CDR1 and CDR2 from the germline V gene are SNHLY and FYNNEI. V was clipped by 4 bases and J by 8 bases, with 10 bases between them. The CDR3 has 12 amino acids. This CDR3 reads CASSAGVGTQYF. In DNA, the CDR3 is TGTGCCAGCAGTGCAGGGGTCGGTACGCAGTATTTT.

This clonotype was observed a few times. The CDR3 DNA follows: TGCAGTGCTAGTGGGGGTAGCAATCAGCCCCAGCATTTT. It translates to CSASGGSNQPQHF. The V gene is TRBV20-1, the J gene TRBJ1-5; D possibly corresponds to TRBD1 (5 bases). Trimming took off 3 bases at V and 0 bases at J, with 6 bases between the two ends. The V gene's germline CDR1 is DFQATT and CDR2 SNEGSKA (reference sequence). The CDR3 sequence is 13 residues long.

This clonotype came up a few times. In nucleotides, the CDR3 is TGTGCCAGCAGTCCCCCGACAGGGGGCGAAGGAAACATTCAGTACTTC. Translated, it gives CASSPPTGGEGNIQYF. J is TRBJ2-4 and V is TRBV6-1, with 10 bases aligning to TRBD1. Per the germline V gene, CDR1 is MNHNS and CDR2 is SASEGT. The CDR3 extends over 16 amino acids. Trimming removed 5 bases from V and 6 bases from J; junction bases left unmatched: 10.

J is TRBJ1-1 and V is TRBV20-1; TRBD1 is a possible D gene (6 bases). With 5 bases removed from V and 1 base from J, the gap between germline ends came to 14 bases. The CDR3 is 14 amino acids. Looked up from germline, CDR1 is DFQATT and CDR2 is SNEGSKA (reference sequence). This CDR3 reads CSAPPGGTNTEAFF. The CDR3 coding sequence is TGCAGTGCTCCTCCCGGGGGCACGAACACTGAAGCTTTCTTT.

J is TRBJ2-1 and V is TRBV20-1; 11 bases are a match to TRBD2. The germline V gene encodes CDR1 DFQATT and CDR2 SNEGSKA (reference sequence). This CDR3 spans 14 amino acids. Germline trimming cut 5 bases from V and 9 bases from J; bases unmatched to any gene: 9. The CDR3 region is CSAAKTSGKVEQFF. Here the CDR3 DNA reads TGCAGTGCTGCCAAGACTAGCGGGAAGGTTGAGCAGTTCTTC.

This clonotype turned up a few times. The CDR3: CAISRQGPNTGELFF. The CDR3 region has the DNA TGTGCCATCAGCCGACAGGGGCCGAACACCGGGGAGCTGTTTTTT. The rearrangement joins TRBV10-3 to TRBJ2-2; TRBD1 matches 8 bases. Germline loops: CDR1 ENHRY, CDR2 SYGVKD. The CDR3 is 15 residues long. V shed 6 bases and J 0 bases; nucleotides not matched to a gene: 3.

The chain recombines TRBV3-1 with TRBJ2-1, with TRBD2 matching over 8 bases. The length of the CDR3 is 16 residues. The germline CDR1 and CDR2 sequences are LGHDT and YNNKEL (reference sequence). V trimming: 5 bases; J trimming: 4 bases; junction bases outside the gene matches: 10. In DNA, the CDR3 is TGTGCCAGCAGCAAACCCGGGACTAGACTGTACAATGAGCAGTTCTTC. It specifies CASSKPGTRLYNEQFF.

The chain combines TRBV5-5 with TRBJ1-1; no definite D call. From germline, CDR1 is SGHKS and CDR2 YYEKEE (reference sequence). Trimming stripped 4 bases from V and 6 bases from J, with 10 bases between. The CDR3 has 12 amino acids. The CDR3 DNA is TGTGCCAGCAGCAGGGATGTCCCTGAAGCTTTCTTT. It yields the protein CASSRDVPEAFF.

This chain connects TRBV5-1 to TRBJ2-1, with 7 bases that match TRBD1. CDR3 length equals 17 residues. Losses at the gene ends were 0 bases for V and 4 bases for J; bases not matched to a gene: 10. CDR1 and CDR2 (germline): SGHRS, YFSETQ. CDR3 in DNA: TGCGCCAGCAGCTTGGCCGGGACCCGGGACAGTTACAATGAGCAGTTCTTC. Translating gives CASSLAGTRDSYNEQFF.

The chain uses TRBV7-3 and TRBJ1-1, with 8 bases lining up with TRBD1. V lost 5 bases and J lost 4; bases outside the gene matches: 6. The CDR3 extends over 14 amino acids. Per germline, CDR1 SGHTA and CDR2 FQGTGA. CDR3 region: CASSPTTGATEAFF. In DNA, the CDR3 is TGTGCCAGCAGCCCTACGACAGGGGCCACTGAAGCTTTCTTT.

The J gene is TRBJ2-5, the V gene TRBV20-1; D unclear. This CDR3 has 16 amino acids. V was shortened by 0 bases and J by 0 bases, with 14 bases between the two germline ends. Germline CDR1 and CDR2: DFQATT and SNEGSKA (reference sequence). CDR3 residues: CSARDRNSSYQETQYF. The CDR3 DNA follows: TGCAGTGCTAGAGATCGAAATAGCTCCTACCAAGAGACCCAGTACTTC.

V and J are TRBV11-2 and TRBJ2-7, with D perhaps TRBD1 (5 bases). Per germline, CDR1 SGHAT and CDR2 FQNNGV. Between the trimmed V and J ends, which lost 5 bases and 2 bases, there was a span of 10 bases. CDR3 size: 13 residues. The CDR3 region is CASSLGHPYEQYF. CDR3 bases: TGTGCCAGCAGCCTCGGACATCCCTACGAGCAGTACTTC.

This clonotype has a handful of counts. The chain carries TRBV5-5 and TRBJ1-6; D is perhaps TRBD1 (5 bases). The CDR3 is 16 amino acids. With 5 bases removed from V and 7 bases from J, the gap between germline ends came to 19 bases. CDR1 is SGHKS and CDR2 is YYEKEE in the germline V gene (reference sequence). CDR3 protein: CASRGAGTAVNSPLHF. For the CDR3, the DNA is TGTGCCAGCAGAGGAGCCGGGACCGCGGTGAATTCACCCCTCCACTTT.

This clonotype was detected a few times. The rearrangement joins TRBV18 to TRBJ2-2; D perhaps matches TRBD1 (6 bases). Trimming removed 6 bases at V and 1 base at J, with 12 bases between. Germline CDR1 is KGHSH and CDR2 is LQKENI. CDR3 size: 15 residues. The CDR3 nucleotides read TGTGCCAGCTCCCCAGGACAGCAGAACACCGGGGAGCTGTTTTTT. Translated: CASSPGQQNTGELFF.